This is a list of T cell receptor beta chains from one sample in a study of CD8 T cells in ankylosing spondylitis. TCRdb recomputed calls from the 5' RACE reads with MiXCR, one row per CDR3 protein. The sample has approximately 300,000 distinct CDR3 sequences; 8% are singletons. Sequencing was performed on blood, either unsorted or a sorted T cell fraction (not recorded which). The receptors here all came from a male donor with ankylosing spondylitis. CDR3s include the opening cysteine and the closing phenylalanine or tryptophan. A D gene is named only where the DNA matches it firmly. Expanded clones are given a class, and other clones once, few, many or no size at all.

size	V	J	D	DNA	CDR3
.	TRBV5-1	TRBJ2-5	TRBD2	TGCGCCAGCAGCCGGCGGGAGGTTCAAGAGACCCAGTACTTC	CASSRREVQETQYF
.	TRBV20-1	TRBJ2-2	.	TGCAGTGCTAGAGATGGGCGGCTAGATCCCACCGGGGAGCTGTTTTTT	CSARDGRLDPTGELFF
.	TRBV4-3	TRBJ2-7	.	TGCGCCAGCAGCCAAGATCTTGTAGACCGAGGGGGGGGCTACGAGCAGTACTTC	CASSQDLVDRGGGYEQYF
many	TRBV28	TRBJ2-5	TRBD2	TGTGCCAGCAGTTCGCGGACTAGCGGGAGGGCCAGGGAGACCCAGTACTTC	CASSSRTSGRARETQYF
few	TRBV7-2	TRBJ2-3	.	TGTGCCAGCAGCTTGATGGGGGCAGATACGCAGTATTTT	CASSLMGADTQYF
few	TRBV7-3	TRBJ2-1	TRBD2	TGTGCCAGCAGCGTTAGCGGGAGAGGCAATGAGCAGTTCTTC	CASSVSGRGNEQFF
.	TRBV3-1	TRBJ1-1	.	TGTGCCAGCAGCCAAATTTTGAACACTGAAGCTTTCTTT	CASSQILNTEAFF
few	TRBV20-1	TRBJ2-1	TRBD2	TGCAGTGCTACGACTAGCGGGAATGAGCAGTTCTTC	CSATTSGNEQFF
few	TRBV20-1	TRBJ2-5	.	TGCAGTGTTCGTCCCCAAGAGACCCAGTACTTC	CSVRPQETQYF
.	TRBV5-1	TRBJ2-7	TRBD2	TGCGCCAGCAGTCGGCTCGGACTAGGGGACTTCGACGAGCAGTACTTC	CASSRLGLGDFDEQYF
.	TRBV25-1	TRBJ2-5	TRBD2	TGTGCCAGCAGTGGGACTAGCGGGATTTTTGAGACCCAGTACTTC	CASSGTSGIFETQYF
.	TRBV18	TRBJ2-7	TRBD1	TGTGCCAGCTCACCGACGACAGGGGGTAACGAGCAGTACTTC	CASSPTTGGNEQYF
.	TRBV7-3	TRBJ1-1	TRBD1	TGTGCCAGCAGCCTCGACAGGGAGAGTCGAGCTTTCTTT	CASSLDRESRAFF
.	TRBV28	TRBJ2-7	.	TGTGCCAGCAGTGGGCGGTACTACGAGCAGTACTTC	CASSGRYYEQYF
few	TRBV28	TRBJ2-2	.	TGTGCCAGCAGTTTCCCCGGGGGACGGAACACCGGGGAGCTGTTTTTT	CASSFPGGRNTGELFF